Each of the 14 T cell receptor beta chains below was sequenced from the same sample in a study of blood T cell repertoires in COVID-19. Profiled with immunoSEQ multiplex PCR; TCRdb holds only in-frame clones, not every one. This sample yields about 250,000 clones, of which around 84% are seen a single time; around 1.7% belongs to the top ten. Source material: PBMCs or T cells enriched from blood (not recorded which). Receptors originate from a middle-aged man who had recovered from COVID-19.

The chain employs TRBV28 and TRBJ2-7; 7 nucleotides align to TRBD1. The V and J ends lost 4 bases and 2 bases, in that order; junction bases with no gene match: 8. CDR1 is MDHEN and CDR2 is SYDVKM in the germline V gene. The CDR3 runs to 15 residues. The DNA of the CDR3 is TGTGCCAGCAGTTATCCCTTGGGACAGACCTACGAGCAGTACTTC. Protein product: CASSYPLGQTYEQYF. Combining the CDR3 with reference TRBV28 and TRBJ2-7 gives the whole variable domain DVKVTQSSRYLVKRTGEKVFLECVQDMDHENMFWYRQDPGLGLRLIYFSYDVKMKEKGDIPEGYSVSREKKERFSLILESASTNQTSMYLCASSYPLGQTYEQYFGPGTRLTVT.

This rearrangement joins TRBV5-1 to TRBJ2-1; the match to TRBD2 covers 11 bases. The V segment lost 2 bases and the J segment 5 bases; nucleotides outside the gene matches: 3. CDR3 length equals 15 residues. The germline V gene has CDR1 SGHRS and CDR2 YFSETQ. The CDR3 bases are TGCGCCAGCAGCTTACTAGCGGGAGACCACAATGAGCAGTTCTTC. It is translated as CASSLLAGDHNEQFF.

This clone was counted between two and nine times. The CDR3 sequence is CASSPSDRPTNEKLFF. In DNA form, the CDR3 reads TGTGCCAGCAGTCCCTCCGACAGACCAACTAATGAAAAACTGTTTTTT. The chain recombines TRBV27 with TRBJ1-4; tentative D call: TRBD1 (5 bases). From germline, CDR1 is MNHEY and CDR2 SMNVEV (reference sequence). CDR3 length equals 16 residues. Trimming cost V 5 bases and J 0 bases, with 13 bases left between them.

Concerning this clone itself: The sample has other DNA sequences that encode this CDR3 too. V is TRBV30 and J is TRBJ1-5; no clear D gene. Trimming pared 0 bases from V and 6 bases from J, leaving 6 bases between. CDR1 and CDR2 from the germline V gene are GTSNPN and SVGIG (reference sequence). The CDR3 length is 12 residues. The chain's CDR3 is CAWSVAGQPQHF. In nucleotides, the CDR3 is TGTGCCTGGAGTGTAGCAGGTCAGCCCCAGCATTTT.

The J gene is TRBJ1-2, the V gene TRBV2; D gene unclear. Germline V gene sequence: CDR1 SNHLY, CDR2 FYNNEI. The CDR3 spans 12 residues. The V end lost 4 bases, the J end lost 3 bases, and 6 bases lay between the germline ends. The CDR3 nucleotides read TGTGCCAGCAGTGCCTCCTACTATGGCTACACCTTC. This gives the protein CASSASYYGYTF.

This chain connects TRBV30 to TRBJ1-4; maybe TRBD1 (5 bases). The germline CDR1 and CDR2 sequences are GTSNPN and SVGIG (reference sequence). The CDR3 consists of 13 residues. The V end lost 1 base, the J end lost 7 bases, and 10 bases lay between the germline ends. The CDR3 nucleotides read TGTGCCTGGAGTGAAAGGAGGGGTGAAAAACTGTTTTTT. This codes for CAWSERRGEKLFF.

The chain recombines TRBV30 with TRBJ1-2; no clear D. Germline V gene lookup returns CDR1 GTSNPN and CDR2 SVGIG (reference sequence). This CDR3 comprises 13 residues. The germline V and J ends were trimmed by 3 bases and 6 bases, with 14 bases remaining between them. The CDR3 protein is CAWSEGRQDGYTF. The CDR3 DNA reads TGTGCCTGGAGCGAAGGAAGGCAGGATGGCTACACCTTC.

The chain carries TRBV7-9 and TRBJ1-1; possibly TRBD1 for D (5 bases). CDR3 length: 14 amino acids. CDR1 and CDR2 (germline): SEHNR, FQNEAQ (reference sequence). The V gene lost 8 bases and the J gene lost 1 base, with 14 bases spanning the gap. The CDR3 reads CASRWGDENTEAFF. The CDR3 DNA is TGTGCCAGCCGTTGGGGGGACGAGAACACTGAAGCTTTCTTT.

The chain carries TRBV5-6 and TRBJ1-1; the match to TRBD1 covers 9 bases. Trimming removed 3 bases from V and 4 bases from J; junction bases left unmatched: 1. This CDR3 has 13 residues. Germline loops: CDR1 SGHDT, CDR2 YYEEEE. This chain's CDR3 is CASSSQGATEAFF. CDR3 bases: TGTGCCAGCAGCTCACAGGGGGCCACTGAAGCTTTCTTT.

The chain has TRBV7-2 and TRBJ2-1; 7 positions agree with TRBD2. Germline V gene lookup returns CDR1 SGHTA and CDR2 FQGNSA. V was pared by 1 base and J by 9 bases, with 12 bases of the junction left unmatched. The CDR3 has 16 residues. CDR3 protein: CASSLDWALASSEQFF. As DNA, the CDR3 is TGTGCCAGCAGCTTAGATTGGGCACTAGCGTCCTCTGAGCAGTTCTTC.

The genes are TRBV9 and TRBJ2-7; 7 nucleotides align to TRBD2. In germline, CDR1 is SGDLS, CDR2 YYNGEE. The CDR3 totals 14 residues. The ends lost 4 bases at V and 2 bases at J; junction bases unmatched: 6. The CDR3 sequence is CASSPLAGAYEQYF. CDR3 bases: TGTGCCAGCAGCCCTCTTGCGGGAGCCTACGAGCAGTACTTC.

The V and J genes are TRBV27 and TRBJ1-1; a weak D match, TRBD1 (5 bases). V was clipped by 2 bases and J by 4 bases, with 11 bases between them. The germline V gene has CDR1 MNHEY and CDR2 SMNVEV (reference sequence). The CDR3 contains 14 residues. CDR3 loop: CASSLTRGGTEAFF. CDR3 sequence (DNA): TGTGCCAGCAGTTTAACAAGGGGCGGCACTGAAGCTTTCTTT.

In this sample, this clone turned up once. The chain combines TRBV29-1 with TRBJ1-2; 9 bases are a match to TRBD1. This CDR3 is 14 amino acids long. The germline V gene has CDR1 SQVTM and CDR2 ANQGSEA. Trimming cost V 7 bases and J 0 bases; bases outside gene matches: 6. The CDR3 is CSAGDRDPNYGYTF. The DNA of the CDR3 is TGCAGCGCTGGGGACAGGGACCCTAACTATGGCTACACCTTC.

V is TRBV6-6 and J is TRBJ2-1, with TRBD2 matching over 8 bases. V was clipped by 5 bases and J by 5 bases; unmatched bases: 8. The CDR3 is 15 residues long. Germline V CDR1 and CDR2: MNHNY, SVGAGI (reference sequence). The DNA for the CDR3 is TGTGCCAGCAGTCAGGGGCTAGCGGGTCACAATGAGCAGTTCTTC. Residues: CASSQGLAGHNEQFF.